This T cell receptor beta chain was sequenced during a study of blood T cell repertoires in COVID-19. Study background: COVID-19 samples, acute and convalescent, were from the United States, Italy and Spain. Sources were T cells, B-cell-depleted T cells, or PBMCs; the material itself was cDNA or gDNA.

Germline CDR1 reads SEHNR; CDR2 reads FQNEAQ (reference sequence). The CDR3 contains 15 residues. V lost 5 bases, J lost 4 bases, and 17 bases lay in between. Original data processing: Reference gene primer amplification in the assay estimated nucleated cell counts. TCRdb's copy holds only in-frame clones and misses some; the assay was immunoSEQ multiplex PCR. The V and J calls and clone size come from that table; D and trimming were worked out from the DNA. This table holds about 48,000 clones, around 85% found once. The clonotype originates from a woman between 55 and 75 years old with acute or convalescent COVID-19. Material: peripheral blood. The chain carries TRBV7-9 and TRBJ1-2; a possible D gene is TRBD1 (6 bases). In DNA, the CDR3 is TGTGCCAGCAGCGATACAGGGTTGGAAATCTATGGCTACACCTTC. Translating gives CASSDTGLEIYGYTF.